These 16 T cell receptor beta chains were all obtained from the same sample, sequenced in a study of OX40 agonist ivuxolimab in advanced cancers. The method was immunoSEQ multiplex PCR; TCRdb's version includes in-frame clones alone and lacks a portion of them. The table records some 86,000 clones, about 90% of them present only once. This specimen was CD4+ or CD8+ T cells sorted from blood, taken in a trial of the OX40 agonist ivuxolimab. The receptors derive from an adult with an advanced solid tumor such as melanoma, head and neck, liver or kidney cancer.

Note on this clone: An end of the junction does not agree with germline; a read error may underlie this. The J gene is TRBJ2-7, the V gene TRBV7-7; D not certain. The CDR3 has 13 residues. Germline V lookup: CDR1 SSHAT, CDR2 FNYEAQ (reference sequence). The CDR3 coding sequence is TGTGCTAGCAGCTTAGTCCGTGGCTACGAGCAGTACTTC. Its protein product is CASSLVRGYEQYF.

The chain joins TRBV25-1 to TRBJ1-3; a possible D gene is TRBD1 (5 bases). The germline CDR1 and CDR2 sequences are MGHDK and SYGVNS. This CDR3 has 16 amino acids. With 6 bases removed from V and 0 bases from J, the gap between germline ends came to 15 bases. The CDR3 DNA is TGTGCCAGCAGAGGCCGGTGGGGCTACTCTGGAAACACCATATATTTT. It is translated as CASRGRWGYSGNTIYF.

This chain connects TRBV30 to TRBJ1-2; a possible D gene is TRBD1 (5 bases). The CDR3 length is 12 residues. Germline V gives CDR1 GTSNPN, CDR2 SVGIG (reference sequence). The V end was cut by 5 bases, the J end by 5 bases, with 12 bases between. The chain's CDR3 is CAWVGGTYGYTF. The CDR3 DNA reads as TGTGCCTGGGTAGGAGGGACTTATGGCTACACCTTC. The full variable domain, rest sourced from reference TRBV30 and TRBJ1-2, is SQTIHQWPATLVQPVGSPLSLECTVEGTSNPNLYWYRQAAGRGLQLLFYSVGIGQISSEVPQNLSASRPQDRQFILSSKKLLLSDSGFYLCAWVGGTYGYTFGSGTRLTVV.

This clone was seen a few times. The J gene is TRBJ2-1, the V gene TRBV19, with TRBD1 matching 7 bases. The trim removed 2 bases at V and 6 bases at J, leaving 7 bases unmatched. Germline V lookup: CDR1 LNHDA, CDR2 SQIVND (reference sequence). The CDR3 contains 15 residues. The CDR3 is CASSIFAGTANEQFF. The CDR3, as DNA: TGTGCCAGTAGTATATTCGCCGGGACAGCCAATGAGCAGTTCTTC.

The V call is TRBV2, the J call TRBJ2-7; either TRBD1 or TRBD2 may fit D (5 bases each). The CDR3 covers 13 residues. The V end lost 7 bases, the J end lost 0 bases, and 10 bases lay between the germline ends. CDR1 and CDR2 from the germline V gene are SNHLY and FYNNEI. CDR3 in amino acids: CASIEGSSYEQYF. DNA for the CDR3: TGTGCCAGCATAGAGGGGAGCTCCTACGAGCAGTACTTC.

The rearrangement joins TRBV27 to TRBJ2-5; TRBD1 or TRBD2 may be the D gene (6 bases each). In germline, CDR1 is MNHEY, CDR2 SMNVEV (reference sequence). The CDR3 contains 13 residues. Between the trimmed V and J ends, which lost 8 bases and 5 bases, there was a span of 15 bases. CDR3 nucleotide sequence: TGTGCCAGCTCGGGGGCCGGCCCGGAGACCCAGTACTTC. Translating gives CASSGAGPETQYF.

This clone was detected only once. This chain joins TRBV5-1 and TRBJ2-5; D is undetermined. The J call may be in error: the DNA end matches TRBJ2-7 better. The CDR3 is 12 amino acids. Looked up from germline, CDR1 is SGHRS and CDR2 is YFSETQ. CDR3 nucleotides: TGCGCCAGCAGCAGCCGGGTCGGCGAGCAGTACTTC. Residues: CASSSRVGEQYF.

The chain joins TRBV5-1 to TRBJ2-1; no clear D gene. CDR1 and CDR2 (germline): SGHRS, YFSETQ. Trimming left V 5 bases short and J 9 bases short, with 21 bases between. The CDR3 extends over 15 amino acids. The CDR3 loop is CASSDHARKSVEQFF. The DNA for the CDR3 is TGCGCCAGCAGTGATCACGCTAGAAAATCTGTTGAGCAGTTCTTC.

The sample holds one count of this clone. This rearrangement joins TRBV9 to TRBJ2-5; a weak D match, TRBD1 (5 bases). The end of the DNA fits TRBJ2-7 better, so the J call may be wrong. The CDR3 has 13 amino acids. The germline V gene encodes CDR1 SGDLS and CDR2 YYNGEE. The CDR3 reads CASGAPSLSEQYF. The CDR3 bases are TGTGCCAGCGGGGCCCCCTCCCTTAGCGAGCAGTACTTC.

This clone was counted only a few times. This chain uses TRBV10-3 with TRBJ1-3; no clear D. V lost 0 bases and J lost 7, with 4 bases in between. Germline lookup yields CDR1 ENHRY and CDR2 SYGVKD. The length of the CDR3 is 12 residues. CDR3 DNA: TGTGCCATCAGTGAGTCAGGGAACACCATATATTTT. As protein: CAISESGNTIYF.

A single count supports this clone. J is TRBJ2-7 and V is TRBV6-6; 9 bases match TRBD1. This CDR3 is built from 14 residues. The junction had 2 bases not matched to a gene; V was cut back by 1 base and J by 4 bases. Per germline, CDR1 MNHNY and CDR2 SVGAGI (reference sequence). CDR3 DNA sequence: TGTGCCAGCAGTTACTTAGACAGGGGGTACGAGCAGTACTTC. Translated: CASSYLDRGYEQYF.

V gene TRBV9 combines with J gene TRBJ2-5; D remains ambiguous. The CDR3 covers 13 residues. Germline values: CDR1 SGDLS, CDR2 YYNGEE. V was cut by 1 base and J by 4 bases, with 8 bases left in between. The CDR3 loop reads CASSVNGGETQYF. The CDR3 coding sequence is TGTGCCAGCAGCGTAAACGGCGGAGAGACCCAGTACTTC.

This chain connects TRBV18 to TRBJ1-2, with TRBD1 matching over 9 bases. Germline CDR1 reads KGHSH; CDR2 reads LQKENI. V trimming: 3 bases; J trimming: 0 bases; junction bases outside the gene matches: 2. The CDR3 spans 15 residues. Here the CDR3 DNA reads TGTGCCAGCTCACCGGGACAGGGAACTAACTATGGCTACACCTTC. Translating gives CASSPGQGTNYGYTF. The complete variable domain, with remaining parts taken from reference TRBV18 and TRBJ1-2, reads NAGVMQNPRHLVRRRGQEARLRCSPMKGHSHVYWYRQLPEEGLKFMVYLQKENIIDESGMPKERFSAEFPKEGPSILRIQQVVRGDSAAYFCASSPGQGTNYGYTFGSGTRLTVV.

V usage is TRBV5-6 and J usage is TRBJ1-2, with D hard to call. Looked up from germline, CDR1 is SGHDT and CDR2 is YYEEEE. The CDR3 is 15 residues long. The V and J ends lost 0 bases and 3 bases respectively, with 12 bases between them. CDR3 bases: TGTGCCAGCAGCTTGGAACGTCGGCTGGACTATGGCTACACCTTC. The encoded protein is CASSLERRLDYGYTF.

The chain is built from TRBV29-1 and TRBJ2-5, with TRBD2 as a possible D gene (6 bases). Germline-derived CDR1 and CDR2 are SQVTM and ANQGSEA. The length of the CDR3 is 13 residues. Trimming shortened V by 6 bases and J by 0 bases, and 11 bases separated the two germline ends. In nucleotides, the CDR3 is TGCAGCGTCCGGGACTCCTACCAAGAGACCCAGTACTTC. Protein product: CSVRDSYQETQYF.

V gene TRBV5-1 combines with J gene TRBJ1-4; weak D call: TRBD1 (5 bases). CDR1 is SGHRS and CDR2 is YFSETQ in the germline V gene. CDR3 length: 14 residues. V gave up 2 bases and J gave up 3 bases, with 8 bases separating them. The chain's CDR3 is CASSLEGPNEKLFF. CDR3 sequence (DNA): TGCGCCAGCAGCTTAGAGGGGCCTAATGAAAAACTGTTTTTT.